The rows below give T cell receptor beta chains drawn from one sample of a study of blood T cell repertoires in COVID-19. Assay: immunoSEQ multiplex PCR; the TCRdb copy retains only in-frame clones and omits some. The table shows 250,000 to 300,000 clones, with approximately 86% occurring only once. Sample: peripheral blood. The receptor source for this set is a woman aged 45 to 65 who had recovered from COVID-19. Each CDR3 is given with its conserved first and last residue. Each record gives: D gene, V gene, J gene, clone size, CDR3 protein, CDR3 DNA. D genes are given only for firm matches. A clone size is listed for some rows: how often the clone was seen (once, few, many), or a class if it is expanded.

-	TRBV30	TRBJ1-6	-	CAWRDHRLWALHF	TGTGCCTGGAGGGACCACAGGCTTTGGGCCCTCCACTTT
-	TRBV28	TRBJ1-2	-	CASSARQSYYGYTF	TGTGCCAGCAGTGCCCGACAGAGTTACTATGGCTACACCTTC
-	TRBV19	TRBJ2-7	once	CASSIDLETSEQYF	TGTGCCAGTAGTATAGATCTGGAGACTAGTGAGCAGTACTTC
TRBD1	TRBV6-5	TRBJ1-1	-	CASIRDRVNTEAFF	TGTGCCAGCATCAGGGACAGGGTTAACACTGAAGCTTTCTTT
TRBD1	TRBV6-2/TRBV6-3	TRBJ2-7	-	CASSPTSGTGLYEQYF	TGTGCCAGCAGTCCCACGTCCGGGACAGGGCTATACGAGCAGTACTTC
-	TRBV21-1	TRBJ2-7	-	CASSRGTGDCEQYF	TGTGCCAGCAGCAGGGGGACAGGGGATTGCGAGCAGTACTTC
TRBD1	TRBV7-2	TRBJ1-5	-	CASSQDRAFFQHF	TGTGCCAGCAGCCAGGACAGGGCTTTTTTCCAGCATTTT
TRBD1	TRBV2	TRBJ1-5	once	CASSEALETGGDQPQHF	TGTGCCAGCAGTGAAGCGCTTGAGACAGGGGGGGATCAGCCCCAGCATTTT
-	TRBV27	TRBJ1-6	few	CASSLLREITYNSPLHF	TGTGCCAGCAGTTTACTCAGGGAAATAACCTATAATTCACCCCTCCACTTT
-	TRBV5-4	TRBJ1-1	-	CASSLEQGYTEAFF	TGTGCCAGCAGCTTGGAGCAGGGTTACACTGAAGCTTTCTTT
TRBD1	TRBV5-4	TRBJ2-5	-	CASSWQGAQETQYF	TGTGCCAGCAGCTGGCAGGGGGCTCAAGAGACCCAGTACTTC
TRBD2	TRBV7-9	TRBJ2-3	-	CASSLAQAGGLMDTQYF	TGTGCCAGCAGCTTAGCGCAAGCGGGGGGGCTGATGGATACGCAGTATTTT
-	TRBV15	TRBJ2-7	once	CATSRDAGEQYF	TGTGCCACCAGCAGAGATGCCGGCGAGCAGTACTTC
-	TRBV20-1	TRBJ2-7	-	CSAPRGHEQYF	TGCAGTGCTCCTAGGGGCCACGAGCAGTACTTC
-	TRBV5-1	TRBJ1-2	few	CASSFSGGQDYGYTF	TGCGCCAGCAGCTTTTCGGGGGGGCAGGACTATGGCTACACCTTC
-	TRBV28	TRBJ2-3	-	CASRPLLNSDTQYF	TGTGCCAGCAGACCCCTTCTTAACTCGGATACGCAGTATTTT
-	TRBV3-1/TRBV3-2	TRBJ1-2	-	CASSLSLNARRREGDYGYTF	TGTGCCAGCAGCCTTTCTCTAAACGCGAGGAGGAGGGAGGGAGACTATGGCTACACCTTC
-	TRBV6-4	TRBJ1-1	-	CASSATGNTEAFF	TGTGCCAGCAGTGCGACAGGTAACACTGAAGCTTTCTTT
-	TRBV5-6	TRBJ2-1	once	CASRPLGRRRAYNEQFF	TGTGCCAGCAGACCCCTGGGCCGTAGGCGAGCCTACAATGAGCAGTTCTTC
TRBD1	TRBV28	TRBJ2-7	-	CASSSPGQRAYEQYF	TGTGCCAGCAGTTCTCCGGGACAGCGAGCCTACGAGCAGTACTTC
TRBD1	TRBV12-3/TRBV12-4	TRBJ1-2	-	CASSQGQNYGYTF	TGTGCCAGCAGCCAGGGACAGAACTATGGCTACACCTTC
TRBD1	TRBV10-3	TRBJ1-2	-	CAISSTGNRNPGYTF	TGTGCCATCAGTTCGACAGGGAATAGAAATCCGGGCTACACCTTC
TRBD1	TRBV4-2	TRBJ2-3	few	CASSQGVRGQADTQYF	TGTGCCAGCAGCCAAGGTGTCAGGGGGCAAGCAGATACGCAGTATTTT
-	TRBV7-2	TRBJ1-5	-	CASSKAFDRTGNQPQHF	TGTGCCAGCAGCAAAGCCTTCGACAGGACCGGTAATCAGCCCCAGCATTTT
TRBD2	TRBV5-4	TRBJ2-7	-	CASRYGLAGGPYEQYF	TGTGCCAGCAGATACGGACTAGCGGGAGGCCCCTACGAGCAGTACTTC
-	TRBV6-2/TRBV6-3	TRBJ2-7	-	CASSYSLEWPSYEQYF	TGTGCCAGCAGTTACTCCCTGGAGTGGCCATCCTACGAGCAGTACTTC
TRBD1	TRBV13	TRBJ2-7	-	CASSQLDRGLQRKLAGPYEQYF	TGTGCCAGCAGCCAACTGGACAGGGGGCTGCAAAGGAAACTAGCGGGCCCCTACGAGCAGTACTTC
TRBD1	TRBV18	TRBJ1-2	once	CASSPEQGANYGYTF	TGTGCCAGCTCACCAGAACAGGGGGCGAACTATGGCTACACCTTC
TRBD2	TRBV5-5	TRBJ2-5	-	CASSLLAGEQETQYF	TGTGCCAGCAGCTTGCTAGCGGGGGAGCAAGAGACCCAGTACTTC
TRBD1	TRBV9	TRBJ1-2	-	CASSVDPGGAGYGYTF	TGTGCCAGCAGCGTAGACCCAGGGGGCGCTGGGTATGGCTACACCTTC
TRBD2	TRBV5-1	TRBJ2-7	-	CASSLSIPGLERSYEQYF	TGCGCCAGCAGCTTATCCATCCCGGGACTAGAGAGGTCCTACGAGCAGTACTTC
TRBD1	TRBV23-1	TRBJ2-4	-	CASSQSGTGDLAKNIQYF	TGCGCCAGCAGTCAATCGGGGACAGGGGATTTAGCCAAAAACATTCAGTACTTC
-	TRBV28	TRBJ1-3	-	CASSIGGDTIYF	TGTGCCAGCAGTATCGGGGGGGACACCATATATTTT
-	TRBV7-9	TRBJ2-7	once	CASSLALAAEQYF	TGTGCCAGCAGCTTAGCGTTAGCGGCAGAGCAGTACTTC
TRBD1	TRBV19	TRBJ2-7	-	CASTARQGAKEQYF	TGTGCCAGTACTGCCAGACAGGGGGCAAAAGAGCAGTACTTC
-	TRBV7-2	TRBJ2-3	-	CASSSHSGDQVEYF	TGTGCCAGCAGCTCACATAGCGGAGACCAGGTGGAGTATTTT
TRBD2	TRBV4-3	TRBJ2-4	-	CASSQELAGTKNIQYF	TGCGCCAGCAGCCAAGAACTAGCGGGGACCAAAAACATTCAGTACTTC
TRBD2	TRBV7-9	TRBJ2-1	-	CASSPSGGLYNEQFF	TGTGCCAGCAGCCCCTCGGGGGGGCTCTACAATGAGCAGTTCTTC
-	TRBV6-2/TRBV6-3	TRBJ1-1	-	CASSSFRLLNTEAFF	TGTGCCAGCAGTTCGTTCAGGCTCTTGAACACTGAAGCTTTCTTT
-	TRBV6-2/TRBV6-3	TRBJ2-5	-	CASRPSHAESQETQYF	TGTGCCAGCCGCCCTTCCCACGCGGAGTCCCAAGAGACCCAGTACTTC
TRBD1	TRBV2	TRBJ1-2	once	CARTDRASRYGYTF	TGTGCCAGAACTGACAGGGCATCTCGCTATGGCTACACCTTC
-	TRBV11-2	TRBJ2-7	-	CASSLLRRGSSYEQYF	TGTGCCAGCAGCTTGTTGCGGAGAGGGAGCTCCTACGAGCAGTACTTC
TRBD1	TRBV7-2	TRBJ1-5	once	CASSLDRVGQPQHF	TGTGCCAGCAGCTTGGACAGGGTGGGACAGCCCCAGCATTTT
TRBD1	TRBV5-4	TRBJ1-2	-	CASSSPGQTLYGYTF	TGTGCCAGCAGCTCCCCGGGACAGACCCTCTATGGCTACACCTTC